This passage covers 26 T cell receptor beta chains from one sample sequenced in a study of OX40 agonist ivuxolimab in advanced cancers. Some clones are missing from TCRdb's copy, which holds only in-frame ones; the method was immunoSEQ multiplex PCR. The table has more than 95,000 clones, approximately 94% seen once. Sequenced material: CD4+ or CD8+ T cells sorted from blood, taken in a trial of the OX40 agonist ivuxolimab. Source of these receptors: an adult with an advanced solid tumor such as melanoma, head and neck, liver or kidney cancer.

This chain uses TRBV6-5 with TRBJ2-6; D remains ambiguous. This CDR3 comprises 15 residues. CDR1 is MNHEY, CDR2 SVGAGI, per germline. V shed 6 bases and J shed 0 bases, with 9 bases lying between them. This chain's CDR3 is CASRPRSSGANVLTF. The CDR3 region has the DNA TGTGCCAGCAGACCGCGTAGCTCTGGGGCCAACGTCCTGACTTTC.

The table lists this clone with a count of one. The chain uses TRBV7-2 and TRBJ1-6; 8 bases match TRBD1. Trimming cost V 5 bases and J 8 bases; bases outside gene matches: 11. Looked up from germline, CDR1 is SGHTA and CDR2 is FQGNSA. CDR3 size: 16 residues. The CDR3 DNA reads as TGTGCCAGCAGCCCCACCCGGACAGGGCAATATTCACCCCTCCACTTT. This codes for CASSPTRTGQYSPLHF.

The genes are TRBV5-1 and TRBJ2-2, with 9 bases fitting TRBD2. This CDR3 comprises 13 residues. Germline V gene lookup returns CDR1 SGHRS and CDR2 YFSETQ. V shed 7 bases and J 7 bases; nucleotides not matched to a gene: 5. The CDR3: CASSRLADGELFF. The CDR3 DNA reads as TGCGCCAGCTCGAGACTAGCGGACGGGGAGCTGTTTTTT.

V gene TRBV2 combines with J gene TRBJ2-3; D call uncertain. The V and J ends lost 7 bases and 0 bases respectively, with 8 bases between them. Germline CDR1 SNHLY, CDR2 FYNNEI. The CDR3 is made up of 13 amino acids. CDR3 nucleotide sequence: TGTGCCAGCAAACGCAGTAGCACAGATACGCAGTATTTT. This gives the protein CASKRSSTDTQYF.

CDR3 sequence (DNA): TGTGCCAGCCCTAGGGAGGCAGGGCGGGGGGGGATGGTACGGAACACTGAAGCTTTCTTT. Translating it yields CASPREAGRGGMVRNTEAFF. The chain carries TRBV28 and TRBJ1-1; D is perhaps TRBD1 (5 bases). Trimming took 8 bases from V and 1 from J, leaving 32 bases between them. Germline V gene data show CDR1 as MDHEN and CDR2 as SYDVKM. The CDR3 spans 20 residues. The full variable domain, completed using reference TRBV28 and TRBJ1-1, is DVKVTQSSRYLVKRTGEKVFLECVQDMDHENMFWYRQDPGLGLRLIYFSYDVKMKEKGDIPEGYSVSREKKERFSLILESASTNQTSMYLCASPREAGRGGMVRNTEAFFGQGTRLTVV.

The V and J genes are TRBV6-6 and TRBJ1-2, with D perhaps matching TRBD1 (6 bases). CDR1 and CDR2 (germline): MNHNY, SVGAGI (reference sequence). The CDR3 is 14 residues long. Trimming removed 8 bases from V and 6 bases from J, with 19 bases in between. CDR3 region: CASRRLGTPNGYTF. The CDR3 nucleotides read TGTGCCAGCCGACGCCTTGGGACACCTAATGGCTACACCTTC.

This rearrangement joins TRBV29-1 to TRBJ1-2; 7 bases map to TRBD1. J gave up 10 bases and V 1 base, and 6 bases lay outside the gene matches. CDR3 length equals 12 residues. The germline CDR1 and CDR2 sequences are SQVTM and ANQGSEA. CDR3 region: CSVEGQGGLYTF. CDR3 in DNA: TGCAGCGTTGAAGGGCAGGGGGGCCTCTACACCTTC.

J is TRBJ1-5 and V is TRBV9, with a weak D call TRBD1 (5 bases). The germline gives CDR1 SGDLS, CDR2 YYNGEE. Trimming removed 0 bases from V and 0 bases from J, with 7 bases in between. The CDR3 covers 15 residues. The CDR3, as DNA: TGTGCCAGCAGCGTAGAGGGGTATAGCAATCAGCCCCAGCATTTT. Encoded protein: CASSVEGYSNQPQHF.

The chain uses TRBV11-2 and TRBJ2-6; D ambiguous. Germline V gives CDR1 SGHAT, CDR2 FQNNGV. This CDR3 has 13 residues. The V gene lost 3 bases and the J gene lost 2 bases, with 2 bases spanning the gap. The CDR3 here is CASSFTGANVLTF. The CDR3 DNA follows: TGTGCCAGCAGCTTCACTGGGGCCAACGTCCTGACTTTC.

This chain links TRBV30 with TRBJ2-1, with 8 bases that match TRBD1. CDR1 and CDR2 from the germline V gene are GTSNPN and SVGIG (reference sequence). This CDR3 comprises 16 residues. With V trimmed by 0 bases and J by 0 bases, 4 bases remained unmatched. The CDR3 bases are TGTGCCTGGAGTGTACCCGGACAGGGCTCCTACAATGAGCAGTTCTTC. This gives the protein CAWSVPGQGSYNEQFF.

The chain has TRBV18 and TRBJ2-7; no clear D gene. The V end was cut by 1 base, the J end by 2 bases, with 15 bases between. The germline V gene encodes CDR1 KGHSH and CDR2 LQKENI. This CDR3 comprises 16 residues. The CDR3, as DNA: TGTGCCAGCTCACCACGAGTAGACGGCCATCCCTACGAGCAGTACTTC. Protein sequence: CASSPRVDGHPYEQYF.

This clone is a singleton in its sample. The chain carries TRBV7-2 and TRBJ2-7; maybe TRBD1 (5 bases). The V end was cut by 2 bases, the J end by 7 bases, with 15 bases between. There are 14 residues in the CDR3. Germline CDR1 SGHTA, CDR2 FQGNSA. CDR3 protein: CASSLTGPVGEQYF. In nucleotides, the CDR3 is TGTGCCAGCAGCTTAACAGGACCAGTGGGGGAGCAGTACTTC.

This chain joins TRBV21-1 and TRBJ1-1; the table gives TRBD1 as D, unverified against the DNA. TRBV21-1 is a pseudogene locus. This CDR3 is 14 amino acids long. In DNA form, the CDR3 reads TGTGCCAGCCCCTTCCTCCGGGACAGCCCTGAAGCTTTCTTT. Amino acids: CASPFLRDSPEAFF.

The chain links TRBV28 to TRBJ1-5; D unresolved. Trimming shortened V by 3 bases and J by 7 bases, and 13 bases separated the two germline ends. Germline CDR1 reads MDHEN; CDR2 reads SYDVKM. This CDR3 spans 14 amino acids. CDR3 residues: CASSLYEVHQPQHF. In DNA form, the CDR3 reads TGTGCCAGCAGTTTGTATGAGGTACACCAGCCCCAGCATTTT.

The chain joins TRBV27 to TRBJ2-7, with a weak D call TRBD2 (6 bases). Germline V gene data show CDR1 as MNHEY and CDR2 as SMNVEV (reference sequence). Trimming stripped 3 bases from V and 3 bases from J, with 12 bases between. There are 14 residues in the CDR3. DNA of the CDR3: TGTGCCAGCAGTTTGACTAGGAGTCACTACGAGCAGTACTTC. It codes for CASSLTRSHYEQYF.

The J gene is TRBJ1-1, the V gene TRBV6-6; D ambiguous. Between the trimmed V and J ends, which lost 4 bases and 5 bases, there was a span of 20 bases. CDR1 and CDR2 (germline): MNHNY, SVGAGI (reference sequence). The CDR3 length is 16 residues. In DNA, the CDR3 is TGTGCCAGCAGTTTTTACGCAGGCGAGCGTGGGACTGAAGCTTTCTTT. Translation gives CASSFYAGERGTEAFF.

The chain carries TRBV7-2 and TRBJ1-3; D not certain. V was clipped by 3 bases and J by 2 bases, with 11 bases between them. The CDR3 runs to 15 residues. The V gene's germline CDR1 is SGHTA and CDR2 FQGNSA. CDR3 region: CASSFAADPGNTIYF. The CDR3 bases are TGTGCCAGCAGCTTTGCCGCGGATCCTGGAAACACCATATATTTT. Supplemented by reference TRBV7-2 and TRBJ1-3, the full variable domain reads GAGVSQSPSNKVTEKGKDVELRCDPISGHTALYWYRQSLGQGLEFLIYFQGNSAPDKSGLPSDRFSAERTGGSVSTLTIQRTQQEDSAVYLCASSFAADPGNTIYFGEGSWLTVV.

This clone has only one observation. V is TRBV6-5 and J is TRBJ1-1; D not resolved. Trimming left V 0 bases short and J 0 bases short, with 5 bases between. This CDR3 contains 14 residues. Germline CDR1 MNHEY, CDR2 SVGAGI. The CDR3 spells CASSYSVLNTEAFF. The DNA for the CDR3 is TGTGCCAGCAGTTACTCGGTATTGAACACTGAAGCTTTCTTT.

The chain recombines TRBV19 with TRBJ2-3; no reliable D call. CDR1 is LNHDA and CDR2 is SQIVND in the germline V gene (reference sequence). The germline V and J ends were trimmed by 5 bases and 2 bases, with 14 bases remaining between them. This CDR3 region has 15 residues. CDR3 in amino acids: CASSSGPIPTDTQYF. The CDR3 nucleotides are TGTGCCAGTAGTTCCGGACCGATCCCCACAGATACGCAGTATTTT.

The V call is TRBV5-4, the J call TRBJ2-1, with a tentative D call TRBD2 (5 bases). The germline V gene has CDR1 SGHNT and CDR2 YYREEE (reference sequence). The CDR3 spans 13 residues. V lost 4 bases to trimming and J lost 8 bases, with 13 bases between them. The CDR3, as DNA: TGTGCCAGCAGCCCAACTAGGCTGGATGAGCAGTTCTTC. Its translation is CASSPTRLDEQFF.

The CDR3 here is CASSQDRDRWVYGYTF. DNA of the CDR3: TGCGCCAGCAGCCAAGATAGGGACAGGTGGGTCTATGGCTACACCTTC. This chain links TRBV4-3 with TRBJ1-2; 8 bases align to TRBD1. This CDR3 is built from 16 residues. Germline-derived CDR1 and CDR2 are LGHNA and YSLEER. V shed 0 bases, J shed 4 bases, and the junction held 7 bases outside the gene matches.

V gene TRBV27 combines with J gene TRBJ2-5; the match to TRBD2 covers 10 bases. The germline CDR1 and CDR2 sequences are MNHEY and SMNVEV (reference sequence). The length of the CDR3 is 15 residues. Trimming removed 8 bases from V and 1 base from J; junction bases left unmatched: 7. CDR3 DNA: TGTGCCAGCTCCTCTAGCGGGAGTGGCCAAGAGACCCAGTACTTC. Translating it yields CASSSSGSGQETQYF.

The chain carries TRBV5-8 and TRBJ2-1; 7 nucleotides align to TRBD1. CDR1 and CDR2 (germline): SGHTS, YDEGEE. This CDR3 is 17 amino acids long. With V trimmed by 4 bases and J by 6 bases, 16 bases remained unmatched. CDR3 nucleotides: TGTGCCAGCAGCCCCTTCGACAGGGCCCTCCTCCGCAATGAGCAGTTCTTC. Amino acids: CASSPFDRALLRNEQFF.

This clone was picked up one time. The CDR3 loop is CASSQDGYDLGAFF. The DNA of the CDR3 is TGTGCCAGTAGTCAGGACGGATATGACCTGGGAGCTTTCTTT. The chain employs TRBV19 and TRBJ1-1; D is unresolved. Trimming took off 5 bases at V and 10 bases at J, with 20 bases between the two ends. The CDR3 runs to 14 residues. Germline V gene lookup returns CDR1 LNHDA and CDR2 SQIVND (reference sequence).

The rearrangement joins TRBV5-1 to TRBJ1-2; D uncertain. This CDR3 is built from 13 residues. V lost 0 bases to trimming and J lost 8 bases, with 11 bases between them. In germline, CDR1 is SGHRS, CDR2 YFSETQ. The DNA for the CDR3 is TGCGCCAGCAGCTTGGATAACGATTGGGGCTACACCTTC. Protein sequence: CASSLDNDWGYTF.

The chain employs TRBV7-9 and TRBJ1-4; a weak D match, TRBD1 (5 bases). The CDR3 is 18 amino acids. Germline V gives CDR1 SEHNR, CDR2 FQNEAQ (reference sequence). The ends were cut back, 4 bases at V and 7 bases at J, with 25 bases in the middle. The CDR3 nucleotides read TGTGCCAGCAGCTACCCCCCCGGGACGCTCGCGATCTTTGAAAAACTGTTTTTT. It is translated as CASSYPPGTLAIFEKLFF.